This TCR beta chain was recorded in a study of T cells in Graves' hyperthyroidism and ophthalmopathy. About the study: Staff took peripheral blood when the initial diagnosis was made, before any treatment began.

Exclusion of patients followed from uncontrolled infection, other autoimmune disease, pregnancy or lactation. TCR beta CDR3 regions were amplified from RNA. Carried out on the TCR CDR3, a first-round RT-PCR used the HTBI primer set. TCRdb reanalysed the multiplex PCR reads using MiXCR and keeps one entry per CDR3 protein. The sample records about 520,000 distinct CDR3 sequences, approximately 25% being singletons. The V end lost 5 bases, the J end lost 4 bases, and 7 bases lay between the germline ends. This CDR3 contains 11 residues. Germline CDR1 and CDR2: SGHRS and YFSETQ. V and J are TRBV5-1 and TRBJ2-7; no definite D call. Sequencing used blood. This clonotype was sampled from a woman aged 25 to 39 with Graves' ophthalmopathy. CDR3 in amino acids: CASSGEYEQYF. CDR3 bases: TGCGCCAGCAGTGGAGAGTACGAGCAGTACTTC.